What follows are 21 T cell receptor beta chains derived from one specimen sequenced in a study of blood T cell repertoires in COVID-19. Clones were sequenced by immunoSEQ multiplex PCR, and TCRdb holds only the in-frame ones, with some missing. The table has 65,000 to 80,000 clones, about 81% seen once; the top ten hold under 35%. The specimen sequenced was peripheral blood. These receptors all stem from a human donor in a cohort sampled during active COVID-19.

This chain connects TRBV6-5 to TRBJ1-1, with 9 bases lining up with TRBD1. Germline V CDR1 and CDR2: MNHEY, SVGAGI. Trimming cost V 6 bases and J 2 bases; bases outside gene matches: 7. This CDR3 spans 15 amino acids. The CDR3 protein is CASRSGTGINTEAFF. The CDR3 nucleotides are TGTGCCAGCAGGAGTGGGACAGGGATTAACACTGAAGCTTTCTTT.

This clone was detected once. The chain is built from TRBV5-1 and TRBJ2-7; 11 bases fit TRBD2. There are 20 residues in the CDR3. J lost 2 bases, V lost 2 bases, and 18 bases had no gene match. Per germline, CDR1 SGHRS and CDR2 YFSETQ. CDR3 coding DNA: TGCGCCAGCAGCTTCAGGTTTATAAATCCGGGACTAGCGGTAACCTACGAGCAGTACTTC. This codes for CASSFRFINPGLAVTYEQYF.

The chain employs TRBV5-1 and TRBJ1-3, with a possible D match to TRBD1 (5 bases). The V gene lost 5 bases and the J gene lost 0 bases, with 15 bases spanning the gap. The CDR3 is 16 amino acids. In germline, CDR1 is SGHRS, CDR2 YFSETQ. CDR3 loop: CASSSLGPSSGNTIYF. The CDR3 nucleotides are TGCGCCAGCAGTTCCTTGGGGCCGAGCTCTGGAAACACCATATATTTT.

This clone showed up just a few times. The chain carries TRBV4-1 and TRBJ1-6; D gene ambiguous. The length of the CDR3 is 16 residues. Looked up from germline, CDR1 is MGHRA and CDR2 is YSYEKL. With 1 base removed from V and 3 bases from J, the gap between germline ends came to 10 bases. In nucleotides, the CDR3 is TGCGCCAGCAGCCAAGTTGGAGGATTCTATAATTCACCCCTCCACTTT. Its protein is CASSQVGGFYNSPLHF.

The chain has TRBV19 and TRBJ1-4, with TRBD1 identical over 7 bases. Per the germline V gene, CDR1 is LNHDA and CDR2 is SQIVND (reference sequence). V was pared by 6 bases and J by 0 bases, with 7 bases of the junction left unmatched. This CDR3 region has 16 residues. CDR3 nucleotide sequence: TGTGCCAGTAGGCCCGAGGGACAGTCAACTAATGAAAAACTGTTTTTT. This gives the protein CASRPEGQSTNEKLFF.

This rearrangement joins TRBV6-1 to TRBJ1-2; 9 nucleotides match TRBD1. There are 15 residues in the CDR3. Germline CDR1 and CDR2: MNHNS and SASEGT. V lost 5 bases to trimming and J lost 2 bases; unmatched junction nucleotides: 6. The DNA of the CDR3 is TGTGCCAGCAGTTCTGGGGACAGGGAGAACTATGGCTACACCTTC. Encoded protein: CASSSGDRENYGYTF.

This chain joins TRBV5-1 and TRBJ2-1; 7 bases are a match to TRBD1. This CDR3 is 15 amino acids long. The V segment lost 0 bases and the J segment 5 bases; nucleotides outside the gene matches: 5. Germline values: CDR1 SGHRS, CDR2 YFSETQ. CDR3 sequence reads: CASSLVRTGNNEQFF. CDR3 coding DNA: TGCGCCAGCAGCTTGGTACGGACAGGCAACAATGAGCAGTTCTTC.

The rearrangement joins TRBV5-1 to TRBJ2-7, with 12 bases that match TRBD2. The length of the CDR3 is 15 residues. Trimming took 3 bases from V and 0 from J; bases not matched to a gene: 1. The V gene's germline CDR1 is SGHRS and CDR2 YFSETQ. The CDR3 loop reads CASSWGLAGSYEQYF. The CDR3 DNA sequence: TGCGCCAGCAGCTGGGGACTAGCGGGCTCCTACGAGCAGTACTTC.

This clone was observed a handful of times. This CDR3 is CASSPGGQAYEQYF. CDR3 in DNA: TGTGCCAGCAGCCCTGGGGGACAGGCCTACGAGCAGTACTTC. The J gene is TRBJ2-7, the V gene TRBV4-2; 8 nucleotides match TRBD1. J gave up 2 bases and V 4 bases, and 4 bases lay outside the gene matches. The V gene's germline CDR1 is LGHNA and CDR2 YNFKEQ. This CDR3 region has 14 residues.

J is TRBJ2-7 and V is TRBV5-1; 10 nucleotides match TRBD1. Germline V gene sequence: CDR1 SGHRS, CDR2 YFSETQ. The CDR3 runs 16 residues. V was clipped by 5 bases and J by 6 bases; unmatched bases: 14. In DNA form, the CDR3 reads TGCGCCAGCAGTCGACCCCCGGGACAGGGGTTAGGCGAGCAGTACTTC. It yields the protein CASSRPPGQGLGEQYF. The full variable domain, with the rest looked up from reference TRBV5-1 and TRBJ2-7, is KAGVTQTPRYLIKTRGQQVTLSCSPISGHRSVSWYQQTPGQGLQFLFEYFSETQRNKGNFPGRFSGRQFSNSRSEMNVSTLELGDSALYLCASSRPPGQGLGEQYFGPGTRLTVT.

This chain connects TRBV5-4 to TRBJ1-2; a possible D gene is TRBD1 (6 bases). The CDR3 loop spans 16 amino acids. Germline V gives CDR1 SGHNT, CDR2 YYREEE (reference sequence). Trimming removed 4 bases from V and 1 base from J, with 17 bases in between. CDR3 region: CASSPLAGDNNYGYTF. The CDR3, as DNA: TGTGCCAGCAGCCCACTGGCCGGGGACAATAACTATGGCTACACCTTC.

J is TRBJ1-2 and V is TRBV3-1 (or the pseudogene TRBV3-2); the D is unclear. This CDR3 is 12 amino acids long. CDR1 LGHDT and CDR2 YNNKEL come from the germline V gene (reference sequence). V dropped 3 bases and J dropped 8 bases, with 10 bases sitting between them. In DNA, the CDR3 is TGTGCCAGCAGCCAGGGCGCACGGGGCTACACCTTC. It translates to CASSQGARGYTF.

V and J are TRBV6-5 and TRBJ2-2; 9 bases align to TRBD1. Germline loops: CDR1 MNHEY, CDR2 SVGAGI. The CDR3 spans 15 residues. V shed 7 bases and J 4 bases; nucleotides not matched to a gene: 7. The CDR3 DNA reads TGTGCCAGCATTAGGACAGGGGTATCCACCGGGGAGCTGTTTTTT. Amino acids: CASIRTGVSTGELFF.

The V and J genes are TRBV5-6 and TRBJ2-7, with TRBD1 matching 10 bases. The CDR3 runs 16 residues. J was trimmed by 5 bases and V by 4 bases; bases with no gene match: 12. From germline, CDR1 is SGHDT and CDR2 YYEEEE. In DNA form, the CDR3 reads TGTGCCAGCAGCAGGGACCGGGACAGGGGACCCCACGAGCAGTACTTC. Its translation: CASSRDRDRGPHEQYF.

The count of this clone is one. The gene calls are TRBV29-1 and TRBJ1-5; D ambiguous. Trimming left V 4 bases short and J 0 bases short, with 4 bases between. The CDR3 is 12 residues long. Germline V gives CDR1 SQVTM, CDR2 ANQGSEA. CDR3 sequence (DNA): TGCAGCGTTGGACATAGCAATCAGCCCCAGCATTTT. It translates to CSVGHSNQPQHF.

The chain carries TRBV6-2 or TRBV6-3 and TRBJ2-2, with a weak D call TRBD1 (6 bases). Germline CDR1 MNHEY, CDR2 SVGEGT. This CDR3 is 15 amino acids long. Deletions cut 5 bases from V and 2 bases from J, with 12 bases between. For the CDR3, the DNA is TGTGCCAGCAGTCGGACAGCGGCTAACACCGGGGAGCTGTTTTTT. It codes for CASSRTAANTGELFF.

The gene calls are TRBV18 and TRBJ1-1; TRBD1 agrees at 10 bases. Germline V lookup: CDR1 KGHSH, CDR2 LQKENI. The junction had 4 bases not matched to a gene; V was cut back by 4 bases and J by 5 bases. This CDR3 comprises 14 residues. This CDR3 reads CASSLGQGVTEAFF. CDR3 DNA: TGTGCCAGCTCACTTGGACAGGGGGTGACTGAAGCTTTCTTT.

V and J are TRBV5-1 and TRBJ1-3, with D possibly matching TRBD1 (6 bases). The CDR3 totals 14 residues. CDR1 and CDR2 from the germline V gene are SGHRS and YFSETQ. The germline V and J ends were trimmed by 1 base and 4 bases, with 9 bases remaining between them. This CDR3 reads CASSLWGRGNTIYF. The CDR3 region has the DNA TGCGCCAGCAGCTTGTGGGGGCGCGGAAACACCATATATTTT.

This clone was observed a single time. The J gene is TRBJ1-5, the V gene TRBV6-6, with 9 bases lining up with TRBD1. Germline assignment: CDR1 MNHNY and CDR2 SVGAGI (reference sequence). This CDR3 has 17 residues. V was clipped by 5 bases and J by 6 bases; unmatched bases: 14. CDR3 in DNA: TGTGCCAGCAGTCTCCGGGACAGGGTTTATCTGGGTCAGCCCCAGCATTTT. Translating it yields CASSLRDRVYLGQPQHF.

V gene TRBV5-8 combines with J gene TRBJ2-5; 11 bases line up with TRBD2. The CDR3 consists of 16 residues. Trimming at V came to 3 bases and at J to 2 bases, leaving 6 bases not matched to a gene. Looked up from germline, CDR1 is SGHTS and CDR2 is YDEGEE. The CDR3 reads CASSWLAGGHQETQYF. Here the CDR3 DNA reads TGTGCCAGCAGCTGGTTAGCGGGGGGGCATCAAGAGACCCAGTACTTC.

This chain uses TRBV2 with TRBJ1-2, with a weak D call TRBD1 (5 bases). Germline V CDR1 and CDR2: SNHLY, FYNNEI. The ends were cut back, 7 bases at V and 6 bases at J, with 15 bases in the middle. CDR3 length: 13 amino acids. CDR3 sequence: CASTPQGSHGYTF. CDR3 coding DNA: TGTGCCAGCACCCCGCAGGGTTCTCATGGCTACACCTTC.